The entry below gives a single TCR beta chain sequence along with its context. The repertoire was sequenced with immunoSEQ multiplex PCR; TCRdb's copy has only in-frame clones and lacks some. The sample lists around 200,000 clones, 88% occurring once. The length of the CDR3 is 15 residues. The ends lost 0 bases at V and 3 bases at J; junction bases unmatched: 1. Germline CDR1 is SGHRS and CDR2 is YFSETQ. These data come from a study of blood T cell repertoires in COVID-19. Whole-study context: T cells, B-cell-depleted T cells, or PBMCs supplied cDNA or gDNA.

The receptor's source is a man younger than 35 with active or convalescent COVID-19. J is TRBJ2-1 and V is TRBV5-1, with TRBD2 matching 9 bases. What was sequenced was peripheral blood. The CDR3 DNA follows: TGCGCCAGCAGCTTGGCGACTAGCGGCTACAATGAGCAGTTCTTC. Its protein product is CASSLATSGYNEQFF.